The entry that follows covers one T cell receptor (beta chain) sequence. Its specificity is unknown. V gave up 1 base and J gave up 2 bases, with 12 bases separating them. The CDR3 is 15 residues long. Germline CDR1 reads SGDLS; CDR2 reads YYNGEE. TCRB immunosequencing input was approximately 510 nanograms of biopsy DNA per sample. Assay: immunoSEQ multiplex PCR; the TCRdb copy retains only in-frame clones and omits some. The sample has about 15,000 clones, around nine tenths seen once. The sample originates from a study of T cell repertoires in ileal Crohn's disease. Turning to the study itself: Surgery for a complication: stricturing in about 61%, penetrating in approximately 39%. The study, taken as a whole, reports: Compared with non-smokers, active smokers at surgery showed more clonal expansions. Clonality above 26.8% at surgery always came with endoscopic recurrence.

The gene calls are TRBV9 and TRBJ1-2; D may be TRBD1 (5 bases). This sequence originates from an adult with Crohn's disease. Sequencing input: ileal tissue. The DNA for the CDR3 is TGTGCCAGCAGCGTAAGCGGGGACCGCAACTATGGCTACACCTTC. This gives the protein CASSVSGDRNYGYTF.